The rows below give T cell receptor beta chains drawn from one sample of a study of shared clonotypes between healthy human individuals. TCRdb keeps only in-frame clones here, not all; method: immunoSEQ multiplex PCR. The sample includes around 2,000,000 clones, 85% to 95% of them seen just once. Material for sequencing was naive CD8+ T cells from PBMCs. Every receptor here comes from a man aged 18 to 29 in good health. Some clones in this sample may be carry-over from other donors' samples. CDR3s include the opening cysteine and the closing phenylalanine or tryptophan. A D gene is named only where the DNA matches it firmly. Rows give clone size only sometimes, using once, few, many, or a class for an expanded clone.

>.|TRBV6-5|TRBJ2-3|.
TGTGCCAGCAGTTACCGGGTGGGGGATACGCAGTATTTT
CASSYRVGDTQYF
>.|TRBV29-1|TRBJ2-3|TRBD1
TGCAGCGTTAGGACAGGGACAGATACGCAGTATTTT
CSVRTGTDTQYF
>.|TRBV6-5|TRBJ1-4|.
TGTGCCAGCAGTTACAAGGGCCCTAATGAAAAACTGTTTTTT
CASSYKGPNEKLFF
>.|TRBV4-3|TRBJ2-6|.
TGCGCCAGCAGCCAAGATGACTCTGGGGCCAACGTCCTGACTTTC
CASSQDDSGANVLTF
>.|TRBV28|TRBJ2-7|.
TGTGCCAGCAGTTTTCGGGGCGGGATCGCCTACGAGCAGTACTTC
CASSFRGGIAYEQYF
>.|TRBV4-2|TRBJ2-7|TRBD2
TGTGCCAGCAGCGAAAGGACTAGCGGGGTCCACGAGCAGTACTTC
CASSERTSGVHEQYF
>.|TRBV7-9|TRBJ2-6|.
TGTGCCAGCAGCCCCGTAGGGGCGTCTGGGGCCAACGTCCTGACTTTC
CASSPVGASGANVLTF
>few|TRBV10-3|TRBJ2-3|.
TGTGCCATCAGTGATACAGATACGCAGTATTTT
CAISDTDTQYF
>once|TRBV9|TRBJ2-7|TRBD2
TGTGCCAGCAGCGTAGGGAACGGGCTAGCGGGCTCCTACGAGCAGTACTTC
CASSVGNGLAGSYEQYF
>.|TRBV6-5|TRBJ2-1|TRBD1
TGTGCCGACAGGGGGCCCTACAATGAGCAGTTCTTC
CADRGPYNEQFF
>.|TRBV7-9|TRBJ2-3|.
TGTGCCAGCAGCATCAACCTAGAACTCAGCACAGATACGCAGTATTTT
CASSINLELSTDTQYF
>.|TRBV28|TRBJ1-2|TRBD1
TGTGCCAGCAGTTCTCTAACGCTCCGGGACAGGGAGAACTATGGCTACACCTTC
CASSSLTLRDRENYGYTF
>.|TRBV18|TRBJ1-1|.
TGTGCCAGCTCACCATTAAGTGTGGGGGCCTACACTGAAGCTTTCTTT
CASSPLSVGAYTEAFF
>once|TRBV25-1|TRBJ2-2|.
TGTGCCACCTCGCGAGGGGAGCTGTTTTTT
CATSRGELFF
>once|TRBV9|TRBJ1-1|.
TGTGCCAGCAGCGTAGGAGTCGGCCAGGGCACTGAAGCTTTCTTT
CASSVGVGQGTEAFF
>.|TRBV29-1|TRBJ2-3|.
TGCAGCGTTGAAGGGGTGGTGGGGTTAGATACGCAGTATTTT
CSVEGVVGLDTQYF
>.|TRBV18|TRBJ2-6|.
TGTGTCAGCTCACCTGAGGCAACAGGCTCTTACTCTGGGGCCAACGTCCTGACTTTC
CVSSPEATGSYSGANVLTF
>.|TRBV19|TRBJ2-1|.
TGTGCCAGTAGGCCCCCCGATGAGCAGTTCTTC
CASRPPDEQFF
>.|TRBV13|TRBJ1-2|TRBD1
TGTGCCAGCAGCCTTCGGGACAGGGAAAACTATGGCTACACCTTC
CASSLRDRENYGYTF
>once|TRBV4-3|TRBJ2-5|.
TGCGCCAGCAGCCAAGTAGGAGGGCCGGGGGAGACCCAGTACTTC
CASSQVGGPGETQYF
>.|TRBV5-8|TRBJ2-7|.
TGTGCCAGCAGCTTAGGTGTGTCAGCGGTGCTCACCTACGAGCAGTACTTC
CASSLGVSAVLTYEQYF
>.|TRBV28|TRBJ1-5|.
TGTGCCAGCAGTCCCCGGGGACAATCCATCAATCAGCCCCAGCATTTT
CASSPRGQSINQPQHF
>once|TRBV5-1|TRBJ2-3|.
TGCGCCAGCCGAGCGGGCACAGATACGCAGTATTTT
CASRAGTDTQYF
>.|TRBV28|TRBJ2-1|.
TGTGCCAGCAGTGGACAGTACAATGAGCAGTTCTTC
CASSGQYNEQFF
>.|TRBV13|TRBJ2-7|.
TGTGCCAGCCAACCGAAAGTGGCGGGATACGACGAGCAGTACTTC
CASQPKVAGYDEQYF
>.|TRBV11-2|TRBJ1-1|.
TGTGCCAGCAACGACGTGGGATACACTGAAGCTTTCTTT
CASNDVGYTEAFF
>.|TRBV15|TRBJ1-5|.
TGTGCCACCAGCAGAGGGGGATTCAATCAGCCCCAGCATTTT
CATSRGGFNQPQHF
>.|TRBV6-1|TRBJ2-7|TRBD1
TGTGCCAGCAGCGAAATGACAGGGTCCTCCTACGAGCAGTACTTC
CASSEMTGSSYEQYF